This TCR beta chain was retrieved from a study of cytomegalovirus exposure and HLA in healthy donors. Primers included in the PCR were 60 Vbeta and 13 Jbeta primers. Sequencing used immunoSEQ multiplex PCR; TCRdb keeps in-frame clones, though not all of them. This sample has over 25,000 clones; 70% occur once, and the top ten carry 4.4%. Trimming removed 8 bases from V and 1 base from J, with 16 bases in between. CDR1 and CDR2 from the germline V gene are MNHEY and SVGAGI. The CDR3 has 15 residues. The material sequenced was PBMCs. The rearrangement uses TRBV6-5 and TRBJ2-3, with D tentatively TRBD1 (7 bases). The clonotype comes from a woman between 50 and 59 years old in good health and CMV-seronegative. In DNA form, the CDR3 reads TGTGCCAGCTTTCCTTCAGGGGGGCGCACAGATACGCAGTATTTT. Its translation: CASFPSGGRTDTQYF.